The rows below give T cell receptor beta chains drawn from one sample of a study of cytotoxic CD8 clonotypes in ibrutinib-treated CLL. The protocol was immunoSEQ multiplex PCR, while the TCRdb copy is restricted to in-frame clones and leaves out a portion. The data hold roughly 100,000 clones, with more than 75% observed a single time. Material: PBMCs, obtained after 12 months of ibrutinib treatment. These receptor sequences come from a human donor with chronic lymphocytic leukemia. CDR3s include the opening cysteine and the closing phenylalanine or tryptophan. D genes are given only for firm matches. Only part of the rows carry a size: once, few, many, or a class if the clone is expanded.

NA	15	TRBV7-1	TRBJ2-5	TRBD2	CASNILAGAQETQYF	TGTGCCAGCAACATTTTAGCGGGGGCCCAAGAGACCCAGTACTTC
few	14	TRBV7-3	TRBJ2-3	TRBD2	CARVGRGTTDTQYF	TGTGCCCGGGTTGGGCGGGGGACCACAGATACGCAGTATTTT
NA	12	TRBV18	TRBJ2-1	NA	CASSHPGNEQFF	TGTGCCAGCTCACACCCGGGTAATGAGCAGTTCTTC
NA	13	TRBV10-3	TRBJ1-1	NA	CAISADSGLKAFF	TGTGCCATCAGTGCCGATTCGGGCCTCAAGGCTTTCTTT
NA	13	TRBV7-3	TRBJ2-3	NA	CASRRDTTDTQYF	TGTGCCAGCAGGAGGGACACTACAGATACGCAGTATTTT
NA	13	TRBV29-1	TRBJ2-7	TRBD2	CSVVLAGASEQYF	TGCAGCGTTGTACTAGCGGGGGCAAGCGAGCAGTACTTC
NA	17	TRBV4-1	TRBJ2-3	TRBD2	CASSQSQGGGSTDTQYF	TGCGCCAGCAGCCAAAGTCAGGGCGGGGGTAGCACAGATACGCAGTATTTT
NA	12	TRBV7-9	TRBJ1-3	NA	CASSLAEVPIYF	TGTGCCAGCAGCTTAGCGGAGGTCCCCATATATTTT
once	19	TRBV5-1	TRBJ2-1	TRBD2	CASSKEPGLAGGSYNEQFF	TGCGCCAGCAGCAAGGAACCGGGACTAGCGGGTGGTTCCTACAATGAGCAGTTCTTC
once	14	TRBV7-9	TRBJ1-2	TRBD1	CASSSQTGLSGYTF	TGTGCCAGCAGCTCACAGACAGGGCTGTCTGGCTACACCTTC
NA	15	TRBV9	TRBJ2-1	NA	CASSVAWHLGGEQFF	TGTGCCAGCAGCGTAGCGTGGCACCTCGGGGGTGAGCAGTTCTTC
NA	14	TRBV30	TRBJ1-1	TRBD1	CAWTRGQAGTEAFF	TGTGCCTGGACTCGAGGACAGGCAGGTACTGAAGCTTTCTTT
many	15	TRBV15	TRBJ2-3	NA	CATSRDQGGTDTQYF	TGTGCCACCAGCAGAGACCAGGGGGGAACAGATACGCAGTATTTT
NA	14	TRBV10-3	TRBJ2-7	TRBD1	CAINPGQGAYEQYF	TGTGCCATCAACCCGGGGCAGGGGGCCTACGAGCAGTACTTC
NA	17	TRBV5-4	TRBJ2-5	TRBD2	CASSLSSGGTNQETQYF	TGTGCCAGCAGCTTGTCTAGCGGGGGGACCAACCAAGAGACCCAGTACTTC
once	13	TRBV23-1	TRBJ2-5	NA	CASSFQGQETQYF	TGCGCCAGCAGTTTCCAGGGGCAAGAGACCCAGTACTTC
few	13	TRBV6-4	TRBJ2-5	NA	CASSRAGGETQYF	TGTGCCAGCAGCAGGGCAGGCGGAGAGACCCAGTACTTC
few	14	TRBV6-1	TRBJ1-6	NA	CASSEAGVGSPLHF	TGTGCCAGCAGTGAAGCTGGGGTGGGTTCACCCCTCCACTTT
once	13	TRBV7-9	TRBJ1-1	NA	CASSLLWDTEAFF	TGTGCCAGCAGCTTGTTGTGGGACACTGAAGCTTTCTTT
few	12	TRBV11-3	TRBJ1-2	NA	CASSRGGDGYTF	TGTGCCAGCAGCAGGGGAGGGGATGGCTACACCTTC
NA	15	TRBV5-1	TRBJ1-5	NA	CASALGDYSNQPQHF	TGCGCCAGCGCCCTGGGGGACTATAGCAATCAGCCCCAGCATTTT
NA	14	TRBV11-1	TRBJ1-1	NA	CASSTPTGNTEAFF	TGTGCCAGCAGCACCCCGACAGGGAACACTGAAGCTTTCTTT
NA	14	TRBV15	TRBJ2-2	NA	CASKTGSITGELFF	TGTGCCTCGAAGACAGGATCTATCACCGGGGAGCTGTTTTTT
NA	21	TRBV6-4	TRBJ1-5	TRBD1	CASSDSFPPNPSTGGNQPQHF	TGTGCCAGCAGTGACTCCTTTCCCCCCAATCCTAGTACAGGGGGCAATCAGCCCCAGCATTTT
NA	19	TRBV4-2	TRBJ1-1	NA	CASSQDPGANLFEGTEAFF	TGTGCCAGCAGCCAAGATCCAGGGGCAAACCTATTTGAGGGCACTGAAGCTTTCTTT
NA	18	TRBV7-2	TRBJ2-2	TRBD2	CASSVPGLAGGRSGELFF	TGTGCCAGCAGCGTGCCGGGACTAGCGGGGGGGCGTTCCGGGGAGCTGTTTTTT
few	15	TRBV9	TRBJ2-1	NA	CASSTGLQTVNEQFF	TGTGCCAGCAGCACGGGACTCCAGACTGTCAATGAGCAGTTCTTC
NA	15	TRBV5-1	TRBJ1-3	NA	CASSLEGGQGNTIYF	TGCGCCAGCAGCCTTGAGGGAGGGCAAGGAAACACCATATATTTT
NA	15	TRBV7-8	TRBJ2-7	NA	CASSLIPNPLAEQYF	TGTGCCAGCAGCTTAATACCGAACCCTCTGGCCGAGCAGTACTTC
NA	15	TRBV6-1	TRBJ2-7	TRBD1	CASSDRTGEGYEQYF	TGTGCCAGCAGTGACCGGACAGGGGAGGGCTACGAGCAGTACTTC
NA	17	TRBV7-2	TRBJ2-3	TRBD2	CASSLDLRGGRTDTQYF	TGTGCCAGCAGCTTAGACTTACGGGGGGGCAGGACAGATACGCAGTATTTT
once	13	TRBV5-5	TRBJ1-5	NA	CASSLFSNQPQHF	TGTGCCAGCAGCTTGTTTAGCAATCAGCCCCAGCATTTT
NA	15	TRBV10-3	TRBJ2-7	TRBD2	CAIRTSGGPSYEQYF	TGTGCCATAAGGACTAGCGGGGGGCCGTCCTACGAGCAGTACTTC
NA	16	TRBV5-6	TRBJ1-4	NA	CASSLRWCGAHEKLFF	TGTGCCAGCAGCTTGCGTTGGTGTGGGGCGCATGAAAAACTGTTTTTT
few	16	TRBV6-6	TRBJ1-6	NA	CASRDRGGQSNSPLHF	TGTGCCAGCAGGGATCGGGGTGGGCAGTCCAATTCACCCCTCCACTTT
NA	17	TRBV13	TRBJ2-5	NA	CASSSGSGSNDRETQYF	TGTGCCAGCAGCTCAGGGAGTGGTTCCAACGACCGGGAGACCCAGTACTTC
NA	15	TRBV7-9	TRBJ2-3	NA	CASSFSGGPTDTQYF	TGTGCCAGCAGCTTTTCGGGCGGGCCCACAGATACGCAGTATTTT
NA	12	TRBV7-2	TRBJ2-7	TRBD2	CASSPGAGGRYF	TGTGCCAGCAGCCCAGGGGCGGGGGGAAGGTACTTC
NA	14	TRBV28	TRBJ1-2	TRBD1	CASRTGTGKGGYTF	TGTGCCAGCAGAACCGGGACAGGGAAAGGTGGCTACACCTTC
NA	14	TRBV19	TRBJ2-4	NA	CASNPARAKNIQYF	TGTGCCAGTAACCCAGCGAGAGCCAAAAACATTCAGTACTTC
NA	16	TRBV11-3	TRBJ2-1	NA	CASSLVLAGQGNEQFF	TGTGCCAGCAGCTTAGTTCTAGCCGGGCAGGGGAATGAGCAGTTCTTC
NA	13	TRBV30	TRBJ2-1	TRBD1	CAWSRAGGNEQFF	TGTGCCTGGAGTAGGGCAGGGGGTAATGAGCAGTTCTTC
NA	12	TRBV6-6	TRBJ1-1	NA	CASSPLNTEAFF	TGTGCCAGCAGCCCCTTAAACACTGAAGCTTTCTTT
once	13	TRBV4-3	TRBJ1-1	NA	CASSQTTNTEAFF	TGCGCCAGCAGCCAGACAACGAACACTGAAGCTTTCTTT
NA	14	TRBV7-3	TRBJ2-7	TRBD1	CASSPGQGNYEQYF	TGTGCCAGCAGTCCGGGACAGGGGAACTACGAGCAGTACTTC
NA	15	TRBV6-1	TRBJ2-3	TRBD2	CASSPAGGLSDTQYF	TGTGCCAGCAGTCCAGCGGGGGGGCTCTCAGATACGCAGTATTTT
NA	15	TRBV5-1	TRBJ2-2	NA	CASSLFSVSTGELFF	TGCGCCAGCAGCTTGTTTAGCGTGAGCACCGGGGAGCTGTTTTTT